These T cell receptor beta chains were read from a single sample in a study of T cells after yellow fever vaccination. TCRdb passed the 5' RACE reads through MiXCR, listing each CDR3 protein once. Altogether hundreds of thousands of distinct CDR3 sequences are present, around 21% being singletons, with the ten largest covering roughly an eighth. The input for sequencing was PBMCs, taken 15 days after the yellow fever booster vaccination. These TCRs come from a man in his thirties or forties who received the YFV17D yellow fever vaccine. Both conserved end residues are part of each CDR3.

TRBJ1-4 | TRBV5-1 | CASSLGQGAEKLFF
TRBJ1-5 | TRBV28 | CASSIPGTAYSNQPQHF
TRBJ2-1 | TRBV12-3/TRBV12-4 | CANSRATYNEQFF
TRBJ2-7 | TRBV6-5 | CASSYPDREKQYF
TRBJ2-7 | TRBV28 | CATGEQYF
TRBJ2-1 | TRBV28 | CASRNQREGFYNEQFF
TRBJ2-2 | TRBV20-1 | CSASGSSGSNTGELFF
TRBJ2-2 | TRBV5-1 | CASHPPGTGNTGELFF
TRBJ2-7 | TRBV14 | CASSQDRRYEQYF
TRBJ2-5 | TRBV5-1 | CASPGTTVETQYF
TRBJ2-7 | TRBV5-1 | CASSLAEAAYEQYF
TRBJ2-2 | TRBV12-3/TRBV12-4 | CASSSGVAGELFF
TRBJ2-7 | TRBV20-1 | CSARDGTFQGGEQYF
TRBJ2-1 | TRBV28 | CASSPMTSGKQFF
TRBJ2-2 | TRBV29-1 | CSAIYDRYTGELFF
TRBJ1-3 | TRBV6-1 | CASSPGRESGNTIYF
TRBJ2-7 | TRBV19 | CASSYGQGNEQYF
TRBJ1-3 | TRBV20-1 | CSARDGANGNTIYF
TRBJ2-3 | TRBV5-1 | CASSTGTSGRADTQYF
TRBJ2-6 | TRBV5-1 | CASSPLSGANVLTF
TRBJ2-7 | TRBV5-1 | CASSPQSGTGHEQYF
TRBJ1-1 | TRBV6-2/TRBV6-3 | CASSFTDGAFF
TRBJ2-3 | TRBV12-3/TRBV12-4 | CASSFSGDTDTQYF
TRBJ2-4 | TRBV7-2 | CASSRGQGWDIQYF
TRBJ1-1 | TRBV29-1 | CSVGSSYEAFF
TRBJ2-2 | TRBV15 | CATSGWDTGELFF
TRBJ2-1 | TRBV12-3/TRBV12-4 | CASSLDWGAGGNEQFF
TRBJ2-5 | TRBV9 | CASSAGLATETQYF
TRBJ2-4 | TRBV12-3/TRBV12-4 | CASSTVGSKNIQYF
TRBJ1-1 | TRBV20-1 | CSAPLSWNTEAFF
TRBJ1-1 | TRBV5-6 | CASSLVRPLDTEAFF
TRBJ1-6 | TRBV5-4 | CASRQDRVNSPLHF
TRBJ2-1 | TRBV9 | CASSGVTGGLYEQFF
TRBJ2-3 | TRBV28 | CASSGGGARGDTQYF
TRBJ2-1 | TRBV10-2 | CASSEGLDSYNEQFF
TRBJ2-6 | TRBV4-3 | CASSQDRGPPSSGANVLTF
TRBJ2-5 | TRBV7-9 | CASRGGRSSETQYF
TRBJ2-5 | TRBV20-1 | CSARELLAGVETQYF
TRBJ2-5 | TRBV10-3 | CAISESGLKETQYF
TRBJ2-1 | TRBV7-2 | CASSRRGLAGFDEQFF
TRBJ2-6 | TRBV28 | CASSRDRQSGANVLTF
TRBJ2-3 | TRBV29-1 | CSVVRGTSGGDTQYF
TRBJ2-3 | TRBV10-3 | CAIRLAETDTQYF
TRBJ1-6 | TRBV5-1 | CASSLEATGTSPLHF
TRBJ2-5 | TRBV12-3/TRBV12-4 | CASSSLRIGQETQYF
TRBJ1-1 | TRBV5-1 | CASSGRDTEAFF
TRBJ2-1 | TRBV18 | CASSRLPGEQFF
TRBJ2-7 | TRBV6-5 | CASTFSGRAYEQYF
TRBJ2-7 | TRBV7-2 | CASSLAVQSYEQYF
TRBJ2-5 | TRBV28 | CASSGQGHQETQYF
TRBJ2-1 | TRBV24-1 | CATSDPTGGGIDEQFF
TRBJ2-3 | TRBV20-1 | CSADRQSRTQYF
TRBJ2-7 | TRBV4-1 | CASSQIRGREDEQYF